Listed below are T cell receptor beta chains from one sample, sequenced in a study of OX40 agonist ivuxolimab in advanced cancers. Assay used: immunoSEQ multiplex PCR; TCRdb lists only in-frame clones, some missing. The table lists 62,000 or so clones, roughly 80% of them singletons. This material consisted of CD4+ or CD8+ T cells sorted from blood, taken in a trial of the OX40 agonist ivuxolimab. The receptors originated from an adult with an advanced solid tumor such as melanoma, head and neck, liver or kidney cancer. The CDR3 runs from the conserved cysteine through the conserved F or W. The D gene is left open where the match is weak. Part of the rows lack a size; the others show once, few, many or a class for expanded clones.

d_gene: -
v_gene: TRBV4-3
j_gene: TRBJ2-5
abundance: -
CDR3aa: CASSQDSGTQETQYF
CDR3nt: TGCGCCAGCAGCCAAGATTCAGGGACCCAAGAGACCCAGTACTTC

d_gene: TRBD2
v_gene: TRBV5-4
j_gene: TRBJ2-1
abundance: -
CDR3aa: CASSLSGRGNNEQFF
CDR3nt: TGTGCCAGCAGCCTTAGCGGGAGGGGAAACAATGAGCAGTTCTTC

d_gene: -
v_gene: TRBV11-3
j_gene: TRBJ2-3
abundance: -
CDR3aa: CASTGENADTQYF
CDR3nt: TGTGCCAGCACGGGGGAGAATGCAGATACGCAGTATTTT

d_gene: -
v_gene: TRBV5-6
j_gene: TRBJ2-7
abundance: -
CDR3aa: CASSSGGMSSYEQYF
CDR3nt: TGTGCCAGCAGCTCTGGCGGGATGAGCTCCTACGAGCAGTACTTC

d_gene: -
v_gene: TRBV6-1
j_gene: TRBJ1-2
abundance: -
CDR3aa: CASRVLGAGNYGYTF
CDR3nt: TGTGCCAGCAGGGTTCTGGGGGCTGGGAACTATGGCTACACCTTC

d_gene: -
v_gene: TRBV5-1
j_gene: TRBJ2-2
abundance: -
CDR3aa: CASSLGTANTGELFF
CDR3nt: TGCGCCAGCAGCTTGGGGACAGCGAACACCGGGGAGCTGTTTTTT

d_gene: -
v_gene: TRBV6-5
j_gene: TRBJ1-5
abundance: -
CDR3aa: CASSYGGRDQPQHF
CDR3nt: TGTGCCAGCAGTTATGGGGGGCGCGATCAGCCCCAGCATTTT

d_gene: -
v_gene: TRBV19
j_gene: TRBJ2-7
abundance: -
CDR3aa: CASSIKARYYEQYF
CDR3nt: TGTGCCAGTAGTATTAAGGCACGCTACTACGAGCAGTACTTC

d_gene: TRBD2
v_gene: TRBV7-2
j_gene: TRBJ2-3
abundance: -
CDR3aa: CASSPREGSDTQYF
CDR3nt: TGTGCCAGCAGCCCCCGGGAGGGTTCGGATACGCAGTATTTT

d_gene: -
v_gene: TRBV7-9
j_gene: TRBJ2-7
abundance: -
CDR3aa: CASSLEPHYEQYF
CDR3nt: TGTGCCAGCAGCTTAGAACCACACTACGAGCAGTACTTC

d_gene: -
v_gene: TRBV7-9
j_gene: TRBJ2-1
abundance: -
CDR3aa: CASSPTRNEQFF
CDR3nt: TGTGCCAGCAGCCCAACTAGAAATGAGCAGTTCTTC

d_gene: -
v_gene: TRBV10-3
j_gene: TRBJ2-5
abundance: -
CDR3aa: CAISESTETQYF
CDR3nt: TGTGCCATCAGTGAGTCTACAGAGACCCAGTACTTC

d_gene: TRBD2
v_gene: TRBV9
j_gene: TRBJ2-1
abundance: medium-sized
CDR3aa: CASSVGGSGSNEQFF
CDR3nt: TGTGCCAGCAGCGTAGGGGGTAGCGGGAGCAATGAGCAGTTCTTC

d_gene: -
v_gene: TRBV5-1
j_gene: TRBJ2-2
abundance: -
CDR3aa: CASSPQWGSNTGELFF
CDR3nt: TGCGCCAGCAGCCCCCAATGGGGCTCGAACACCGGGGAGCTGTTTTTT

d_gene: -
v_gene: TRBV27
j_gene: TRBJ1-2
abundance: -
CDR3aa: CASSLSPQSSRGYTF
CDR3nt: TGTGCCAGCAGTTTATCCCCACAGTCTTCGAGAGGCTACACCTTC

d_gene: -
v_gene: TRBV4-1
j_gene: TRBJ2-5
abundance: -
CDR3aa: CASSQDPPGAETQYF
CDR3nt: TGCGCCAGCAGCCAAGATCCACCGGGGGCAGAGACCCAGTACTTC

d_gene: TRBD1
v_gene: TRBV19
j_gene: TRBJ1-5
abundance: -
CDR3aa: CASNLWGQGFNQPQHF
CDR3nt: TGTGCCAGTAACTTATGGGGACAGGGCTTCAATCAGCCCCAGCATTTT

d_gene: -
v_gene: TRBV5-1
j_gene: TRBJ2-1
abundance: -
CDR3aa: CASSLDTEEQFF
CDR3nt: TGCGCCAGCAGCTTAGATACGGAGGAGCAGTTCTTC

d_gene: -
v_gene: TRBV5-4
j_gene: TRBJ2-3
abundance: -
CDR3aa: CASSLGDNTDTQYF
CDR3nt: TGTGCCAGCAGCTTGGGGGACAATACAGATACGCAGTATTTT

d_gene: -
v_gene: TRBV4-2
j_gene: TRBJ2-2
abundance: -
CDR3aa: CASSLRQVGPTGELFF
CDR3nt: TGTGCCAGCAGCCTAAGACAGGTCGGACCCACCGGGGAGCTGTTTTTT

d_gene: TRBD1
v_gene: TRBV6-6
j_gene: TRBJ2-7
abundance: -
CDR3aa: CASSYKTGARDEQYF
CDR3nt: TGTGCCAGCAGTTACAAAACAGGGGCCAGGGACGAGCAGTACTTC

d_gene: -
v_gene: TRBV27
j_gene: TRBJ1-5
abundance: -
CDR3aa: CASSLGQPGNQPQHF
CDR3nt: TGTGCCAGCAGTTTAGGACAGCCGGGCAATCAGCCCCAGCATTTT